This entry describes one TCR beta chain. This CDR3 has 13 amino acids. Germline assignment: CDR1 LGHNA and CDR2 YSLEER. Trimming removed 4 bases from V and 1 base from J, with 7 bases in between. PCR amplification relied on 60 Vbeta primers (plus 13 Jbeta primers). Per the study methods: Counted up in a later analysis, unique TCR beta chains came to approximately 77 million, with around 10 million shared. TCRdb's table, derived via immunoSEQ multiplex PCR, lists solely in-frame clones and lacks some. That table furnishes V, J and clone size, whereas the DNA furnished D and trimming. The table has about 78,000 clones, 60% to 85% seen once; the top ten hold 1.1%. The source of the sample is a study of cytomegalovirus exposure and HLA in healthy donors. Study as a whole: Genotyping showed roughly 81% of 398 donors falling in the Caucasian-associated ancestry cluster.

The chain links TRBV4-3 to TRBJ1-1; D ambiguous. The sample consisted of PBMCs. This receptor was taken from a male donor in good health and CMV-seronegative. The CDR3 region is CASSRRENTEAFF. CDR3 nucleotide sequence: TGCGCCAGCAGCCGCCGGGAGAACACTGAAGCTTTCTTT.